This T cell receptor (beta chain) was recovered during a study of shared clonotypes between healthy human individuals. The overall study: Each donor's CD8 memory used one plate, CD8 naive two, each CD4 subset three.

The naive CD8 subset, CD45RO-negative cells positively selected for CCR7, excluded terminally differentiated effector memory CD45RA+ cells. Germline CDR1 is MRHNA and CDR2 is SNTAGT. Trimming removed 4 bases from V and 2 bases from J; junction bases left unmatched: 19. This CDR3 has 19 residues. In the original workflow: Filtering of immunoSEQ junctional sequences could not match full-length read filtering. Method: immunoSEQ multiplex PCR; TCRdb's copy keeps in-frame clones and lacks some. That table furnishes V, J and clone size, whereas the DNA furnished D and trimming. The sample consists of about 2 million clones, about 94% of them appearing once.

The sequencing input was naive CD8+ T cells sorted from blood. The clonotype was recovered from a man between 18 and 29 years old in good health. The chain is built from TRBV6-4 and TRBJ2-7, with 8 bases identical to TRBD2. The CDR3 protein is CASSVSQGLSGGPPYEQYF. For the CDR3, the DNA is TGTGCCAGCAGTGTTTCCCAGGGACTAAGCGGGGGCCCTCCCTACGAGCAGTACTTC.